These 3 T cell receptor beta chains were sequenced from one sample in a study of cytomegalovirus exposure and HLA in healthy donors. The PCR had 60 Vbeta and 13 Jbeta primers. This table comes from immunoSEQ multiplex PCR, and its TCRdb copy is limited to in-frame clones, with some not included. The data hold approximately 150,000 clones, with roughly 78% observed a single time. Sequences were obtained from PBMCs. These receptors were collected from a man aged 50 to 60 in good health and CMV-seropositive.

This chain connects TRBV5-1 to TRBJ2-1; 11 bases agree with TRBD2. V was clipped by 1 base and J by 1 base; unmatched bases: 1. Germline assignment: CDR1 SGHRS and CDR2 YFSETQ. The CDR3 is 16 amino acids. The CDR3 DNA reads TGCGCCAGCAGCTTGTCTAGCGGGAGGTCCTACAATGAGCAGTTCTTC. It encodes CASSLSSGRSYNEQFF.

The J gene is TRBJ2-7, the V gene TRBV7-2; TRBD2 agrees at 15 bases. The CDR3 is made up of 17 amino acids. Germline CDR1 reads SGHTA; CDR2 reads FQGNSA. J lost 0 bases, V lost 5 bases, and 5 bases had no gene match. The chain's CDR3 is CASSPRGLAGGSYEQYF. The CDR3, as DNA: TGTGCCAGCAGCCCACGGGGACTAGCGGGAGGCTCCTACGAGCAGTACTTC. Complete variable domain (other parts from reference TRBV7-2 and TRBJ2-7): GAGVSQSPSNKVTEKGKDVELRCDPISGHTALYWYRQSLGQGLEFLIYFQGNSAPDKSGLPSDRFSAERTGGSVSTLTIQRTQQEDSAVYLCASSPRGLAGGSYEQYFGPGTRLTVT.

V usage is TRBV5-8 and J usage is TRBJ1-5; 8 bases agree with TRBD1. CDR1 is SGHTS and CDR2 is YDEGEE in the germline V gene. V trimming: 3 bases; J trimming: 2 bases; junction bases outside the gene matches: 7. CDR3 length: 16 amino acids. The CDR3 spells CASSSYQGQGNQPQHF. As DNA, the CDR3 is TGTGCCAGCAGCTCATACCAGGGACAGGGCAATCAGCCCCAGCATTTT.